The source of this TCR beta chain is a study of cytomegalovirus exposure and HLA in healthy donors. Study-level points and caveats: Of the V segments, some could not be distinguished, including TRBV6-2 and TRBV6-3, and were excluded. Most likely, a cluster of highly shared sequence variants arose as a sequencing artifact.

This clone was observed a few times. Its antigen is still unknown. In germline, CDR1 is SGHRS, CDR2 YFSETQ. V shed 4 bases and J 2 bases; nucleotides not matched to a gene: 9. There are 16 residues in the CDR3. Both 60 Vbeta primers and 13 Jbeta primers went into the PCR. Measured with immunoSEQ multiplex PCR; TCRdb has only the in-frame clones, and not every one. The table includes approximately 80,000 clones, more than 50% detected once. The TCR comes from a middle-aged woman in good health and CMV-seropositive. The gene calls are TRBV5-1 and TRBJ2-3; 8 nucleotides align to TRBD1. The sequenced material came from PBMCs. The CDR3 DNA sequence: TGCGCCAGCAGCATGGGACAGGTTGGGGCCACAGATACGCAGTATTTT. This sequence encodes CASSMGQVGATDTQYF. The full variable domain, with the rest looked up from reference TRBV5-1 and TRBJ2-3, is KAGVTQTPRYLIKTRGQQVTLSCSPISGHRSVSWYQQTPGQGLQFLFEYFSETQRNKGNFPGRFSGRQFSNSRSEMNVSTLELGDSALYLCASSMGQVGATDTQYFGPGTRLTVL.